These 25 T cell receptor beta chains share one sample of origin, sequenced in a study of T cells after somatic rescue of genetic block. Libraries were prepared by immunoSEQ multiplex PCR; TCRdb keeps only in-frame clonotypes and omits some of them. The sample lists roughly 7,000 clones, about 86% seen once, with roughly 26% in the top ten. The sequencing sample was made of peripheral blood mononuclear cells (PBMCs). The receptors were gathered from a boy between 10 and 17 years old.

As regards this clone: A read error is possible here, since a much larger clone lies one base away. The V and J genes are TRBV5-1 and TRBJ2-7; the D is unclear. The germline V gene encodes CDR1 SGHRS and CDR2 YFSETQ. Trimming removed 0 bases from V and 3 bases from J, with 4 bases in between. The CDR3 has 12 amino acids. CDR3 DNA: TGCGCCAGCAGCTTGGGTGGCTACGAGCAGTACTTC. Translating gives CASSLGGYEQYF.

This clone has a handful of counts. This chain joins TRBV7-2 and TRBJ2-7; D call uncertain. V lost 5 bases to trimming and J lost 2 bases, with 7 bases between them. Germline assignment: CDR1 SGHTA and CDR2 FQGNSA. This CDR3 spans 12 amino acids. The chain's CDR3 is CASSTRPYEQYF. DNA of the CDR3: TGTGCCAGCAGCACACGACCCTACGAGCAGTACTTC. The complete variable domain, with remaining parts taken from reference TRBV7-2 and TRBJ2-7, reads GAGVSQSPSNKVTEKGKDVELRCDPISGHTALYWYRQSLGQGLEFLIYFQGNSAPDKSGLPSDRFSAERTGGSVSTLTIQRTQQEDSAVYLCASSTRPYEQYFGPGTRLTVT.

This clone has just a few counts. This chain links TRBV5-1 with TRBJ2-6, with D uncertain. Trimming removed 4 bases at V and 4 bases at J, with 9 bases between. Germline CDR1 and CDR2: SGHRS and YFSETQ. This CDR3 contains 14 residues. The DNA for the CDR3 is TGCGCCAGCAGCCCAGTCGGAGGGGCCAACGTCCTGACTTTC. It yields the protein CASSPVGGANVLTF.

The chain combines TRBV5-4 with TRBJ2-1, with D possibly matching TRBD2 (5 bases). In germline, CDR1 is SGHNT, CDR2 YYREEE (reference sequence). V lost 0 bases and J lost 4, with 11 bases in between. This CDR3 comprises 15 residues. The CDR3, as DNA: TGTGCCAGCAGCTTGGTCGCCAGCGGATACAATGAGCAGTTCTTC. It codes for CASSLVASGYNEQFF.

Only one count was recorded for this clone. The chain links TRBV7-8 to TRBJ2-7; D might be TRBD2 (6 bases). CDR1 and CDR2 from the germline V gene are SGHVS and FQNEAQ. Trimming took off 1 base at V and 4 bases at J, with 20 bases between the two ends. The CDR3 totals 17 residues. The CDR3 DNA is TGTGCCAGCAGCTTAGGCGGCGGCGGGGCCACTTTATACGAGCAGTACTTC. Translation gives CASSLGGGGATLYEQYF. Based on the CDR3 plus reference TRBV7-8 and TRBJ2-7, the full variable domain is GAGVSQSPRYKVAKRGQDVALRCDPISGHVSLFWYQQALGQGPEFLTYFQNEAQLDKSGLPSDRFFAERPEGSVSTLKIQRTQQEDSAVYLCASSLGGGGATLYEQYFGPGTRLTVT.

This clone was picked up one time. For the CDR3, the DNA is TGTGCCAGCAGTTCAATCAGTAGCAATCAGCCCCAGCATTTT. Residues: CASSSISSNQPQHF. J is TRBJ1-5 and V is TRBV6-5; D unclear. With 4 bases removed from V and 0 bases from J, the gap between germline ends came to 7 bases. The CDR3 covers 14 residues. CDR1 and CDR2 (germline): MNHEY, SVGAGI.

This rearrangement joins TRBV11-3 to TRBJ2-3; TRBD2 matches at 11 bases. The V gene end was trimmed by 5 bases and the J gene end by 7 bases; junction bases not matched to a gene: 8. Germline loops: CDR1 SGHNT, CDR2 YENEEA. The CDR3 consists of 15 residues. The CDR3 protein is CASSDGTSGRHTQYF. The CDR3 DNA reads TGTGCCAGCAGCGACGGGACTAGCGGACGCCATACGCAGTATTTT. Based on the CDR3 plus reference TRBV11-3 and TRBJ2-3, the full variable domain is EAGVVQSPRYKIIEKKQPVAFWCNPISGHNTLYWYLQNLGQGPELLIRYENEEAVDDSQLPKDRFSAERLKGVDSTLKIQPAELGDSAVYLCASSDGTSGRHTQYFGPGTRLTVL.

The J gene is TRBJ1-2, the V gene TRBV19, with 7 bases that match TRBD1. Trimming removed 6 bases from V and 3 bases from J; junction bases left unmatched: 13. The germline V gene has CDR1 LNHDA and CDR2 SQIVND (reference sequence). The CDR3 runs to 16 residues. For the CDR3, the DNA is TGTGCCAGTAGAAGGACAGGAGGCTATACAGACTATGGCTACACCTTC. It encodes CASRRTGGYTDYGYTF.

The rearrangement uses TRBV7-8 and TRBJ2-5; D ambiguous. The CDR3 covers 14 residues. Germline-derived CDR1 and CDR2 are SGHVS and FQNEAQ. V lost 3 bases, J lost 2 bases, and 10 bases lay in between. The DNA for the CDR3 is TGTGCCAGCAGCTTTGGCTCTCTTCAAGAGACCCAGTACTTC. It yields the protein CASSFGSLQETQYF.

This clone has more than one count but fewer than ten. The J gene is TRBJ2-5, the V gene TRBV2, with 7 bases that match TRBD1. Losses at the gene ends were 6 bases for V and 5 bases for J; bases not matched to a gene: 12. CDR1 and CDR2 (germline): SNHLY, FYNNEI. The CDR3 is 15 residues long. CDR3 bases: TGTGCCAGCAGAGAAACCGGGACAGCCGGGGAGACCCAGTACTTC. It codes for CASRETGTAGETQYF.

The genes are TRBV6-5 and TRBJ2-7, with 7 bases fitting TRBD2. The CDR3 runs to 12 residues. Germline CDR1 MNHEY, CDR2 SVGAGI. J was trimmed by 2 bases and V by 8 bases; bases with no gene match: 3. The CDR3 bases are TGTGCCAGCCGGGGACTAACCTACGAGCAGTACTTC. Amino acids: CASRGLTYEQYF.

The chain is built from TRBV6-5 and TRBJ2-1; no definite D call. The CDR3 loop spans 16 amino acids. Germline CDR1 MNHEY, CDR2 SVGAGI. Trimming left V 0 bases short and J 0 bases short, with 9 bases between. CDR3 region: CASSYSFPGSYNEQFF. Here the CDR3 DNA reads TGTGCCAGCAGTTACTCGTTCCCCGGCTCCTACAATGAGCAGTTCTTC.

The chain carries TRBV11-3 and TRBJ2-1, with 11 bases matching TRBD2. Germline CDR1 and CDR2: SGHNT and YENEEA. This CDR3 is 15 amino acids long. Germline trimming cut 1 base from V and 9 bases from J; bases unmatched to any gene: 5. Here the CDR3 DNA reads TGTGCCAGCAGCTTAGGAGTGGGACTAGCGGTTGAGCAGTTCTTC. Protein sequence: CASSLGVGLAVEQFF.

The chain combines TRBV15 with TRBJ1-4; D is unresolved. The V end was cut by 5 bases, the J end by 8 bases, with 15 bases between. The CDR3 is 14 amino acids. The germline V gene has CDR1 LNHNV and CDR2 YYDKDF (reference sequence). CDR3 protein: CATSSPGQEEKLFF. The DNA for the CDR3 is TGTGCCACCAGCTCCCCGGGCCAGGAGGAAAAACTGTTTTTT.

This clone was counted between two and nine times. This sequence joins TRBV16 and TRBJ1-2; tentatively, D is TRBD1 (6 bases). CDR1 and CDR2 from the germline V gene are KGHSY and FQNENV. The CDR3 length is 16 residues. V was clipped by 1 base and J by 1 base, with 13 bases between them. As DNA, the CDR3 is TGTGCCAGCAGCCAATGGGGGCGGATAGTTAACTATGGCTACACCTTC. Its translation is CASSQWGRIVNYGYTF. Full variable domain (remainder filled in from reference TRBV16 and TRBJ1-2): GEEVAQTPKHLVRGEGQKAKLYCAPIKGHSYVFWYQQVLKNEFKFLISFQNENVFDETGMPKERFSAKCLPNSPCSLEIQATKLEDSAVYFCASSQWGRIVNYGYTFGSGTRLTVV.

CDR3 DNA sequence: TGTGCCAGCAGGCTGGGACTAATAACCGAAGAGACCCAGTACTTC. Its translation is CASRLGLITEETQYF. The chain combines TRBV5-5 with TRBJ2-5; TRBD2 matches 7 bases. V dropped 5 bases and J dropped 3; count of bases not matched to a gene: 10. Germline-derived CDR1 and CDR2 are SGHKS and YYEKEE (reference sequence). CDR3 size: 15 residues.

This rearrangement joins TRBV5-3 to TRBJ2-2; either TRBD1 or TRBD2 may fit D (5 bases each). TRBV5-3 qualifies as an ORF whose function is uncertain. This CDR3 is 17 amino acids long. The ends were cut back, 4 bases at V and 8 bases at J, with 24 bases in the middle. The CDR3: CARSTRAGQSKSGELFF. The CDR3 DNA follows: TGTGCCAGAAGCACGCGGGCCGGACAATCCAAATCTGGGGAGCTGTTTTTT.

The V call is TRBV14, the J call TRBJ1-2, with D unclear. Germline-derived CDR1 and CDR2 are SGHDN and FVKESK. Trimming pared 1 base from V and 5 bases from J, leaving 8 bases between. This CDR3 contains 13 residues. The CDR3 loop reads CASSQVPGYGYTF. Written as DNA, the CDR3 is TGTGCCAGCAGCCAAGTTCCGGGATATGGCTACACCTTC.

The rearrangement links TRBV9 to TRBJ2-2; tentative D call: TRBD2 (6 bases). V was cut by 4 bases and J by 6 bases, with 19 bases left in between. The CDR3 has 16 amino acids. The V gene's germline CDR1 is SGDLS and CDR2 YYNGEE. The CDR3 reads CASSTGGGGNAGELFF. The CDR3 DNA follows: TGTGCCAGCAGCACTGGGGGAGGCGGAAACGCCGGGGAGCTGTTTTTT.

In this sample, this clone turned up a few times. This chain joins TRBV11-3 and TRBJ2-2, with 14 bases identical to TRBD2. This CDR3 is built from 18 residues. After removal of 5 bases from V and 6 bases from J, the junction contained 11 bases not matched to a gene. Germline-derived CDR1 and CDR2 are SGHNT and YENEEA. CDR3 in amino acids: CASSTGGTSGSFSGELFF. The CDR3 DNA reads TGTGCCAGCAGCACAGGGGGGACTAGCGGGAGTTTTTCCGGGGAGCTGTTTTTT.

This clone turned up a few times. V and J are TRBV27 and TRBJ1-6; D gene ambiguous. V dropped 2 bases and J dropped 9 bases, with 11 bases sitting between them. The germline gives CDR1 MNHEY, CDR2 SMNVEV (reference sequence). The CDR3 runs 14 residues. CDR3 sequence reads: CASSLTLPSSPLHF. CDR3 sequence (DNA): TGTGCCAGCAGTTTAACCCTCCCGAGTTCACCCCTCCACTTT.

The J gene is TRBJ1-2, the V gene TRBV7-2; D gene uncertain. Trimming took off 1 base at V and 7 bases at J, with 10 bases between the two ends. The V gene's germline CDR1 is SGHTA and CDR2 FQGNSA. The CDR3 covers 13 residues. CDR3 in DNA: TGTGCCAGCAGCTTAGAACGTGTGACTGGCTACACCTTC. This gives the protein CASSLERVTGYTF.

V is TRBV13 and J is TRBJ1-2; D ambiguous. The ends were cut back, 5 bases at V and 4 bases at J, with 8 bases in the middle. Germline values: CDR1 PRHDT, CDR2 FYEKMQ (reference sequence). CDR3 length: 12 amino acids. The CDR3 DNA reads as TGTGCCAGCAGCCCCTGGATCTATGGCTACACCTTC. Its protein is CASSPWIYGYTF. Together with reference TRBV13 and TRBJ1-2, the CDR3 gives the full variable domain: AAGVIQSPRHLIKEKRETATLKCYPIPRHDTVYWYQQGPGQDPQFLISFYEKMQSDKGSIPDRFSAQQFSDYHSELNMSSLELGDSALYFCASSPWIYGYTFGSGTRLTVV.

J is TRBJ2-7 and V is TRBV6-1; D call uncertain. The germline gives CDR1 MNHNS, CDR2 SASEGT. Trimming removed 8 bases from V and 4 bases from J, with 6 bases in between. CDR3 size: 10 residues. The CDR3 loop is CASALYEQYF. In DNA form, the CDR3 reads TGTGCCAGCGCGCTTTACGAGCAGTACTTC.

The V gene is TRBV4-2, the J gene TRBJ1-2; D unclear. Trimming left V 4 bases short and J 8 bases short, with 17 bases between. The CDR3 spans 14 residues. CDR1 LGHNA and CDR2 YNFKEQ come from the germline V gene. CDR3 nucleotides: TGTGCCAGCAGCCGGAGCGGTATAGACAAGGGCTACACCTTC. It translates to CASSRSGIDKGYTF.